Shown below are 18 T cell receptor beta chains from a single sample sequenced in a study of shared clonotypes between healthy human individuals. Terminally differentiated effector memory CD45RA+ cells were excluded from the naive CD8 cells, which were CD45RO-negative and positively selected for CCR7. TCRdb's copy holds only in-frame clones and misses some; the assay was immunoSEQ multiplex PCR. The data show around 2,000,000 clones, over 85% seen once. What was sequenced was naive CD8+ T cells sorted from blood. Source of these receptors: a man aged 18 to 35 in good health.

The chain combines TRBV5-6 with TRBJ1-2; maybe TRBD1 (6 bases). Germline loops: CDR1 SGHDT, CDR2 YYEEEE. The V end was cut by 8 bases, the J end by 8 bases, with 13 bases between. The CDR3 sequence is 11 residues long. This chain's CDR3 is CASSGGRGYTF. DNA for the CDR3: TGTGCCAGTTCGGGGGGCCGGGGCTACACCTTC.

The rearrangement links TRBV7-9 to TRBJ1-6, with unresolved D. Germline V gene data show CDR1 as SEHNR and CDR2 as FQNEAQ (reference sequence). The CDR3 sequence is 14 residues long. The germline V and J ends were trimmed by 5 bases and 6 bases, with 11 bases remaining between them. CDR3 DNA: TGTGCCAGCAGCCCGTCCGAGGGTAATTCACCCCTCCACTTT. Its protein is CASSPSEGNSPLHF.

This chain connects TRBV6-1 to TRBJ1-2, with D possibly TRBD1 on 6 matching bases. This CDR3 is 12 amino acids long. Germline CDR1 is MNHNS and CDR2 is SASEGT. V was shortened by 8 bases and J by 4 bases, with 11 bases between the two germline ends. CDR3 nucleotides: TGTGCCAGCGTACAGGGTGGCTATGGCTACACCTTC. It encodes CASVQGGYGYTF.

The V and J genes are TRBV19 and TRBJ2-1, with unresolved D. V was pared by 2 bases and J by 8 bases, with 4 bases between. The CDR3 covers 11 residues. Germline CDR1 reads LNHDA; CDR2 reads SQIVND (reference sequence). The CDR3, as DNA: TGTGCCAGTAGTATAAGTCATGAGCAGTTCTTC. This translates into CASSISHEQFF.

On this clone itself: The sample has other DNA sequences that encode this CDR3 too. V is TRBV30 and J is TRBJ2-3, with TRBD1 as a possible D gene (5 bases). The CDR3 has 13 amino acids. With 0 bases removed from V and 4 bases from J, the gap between germline ends came to 8 bases. Per the germline V gene, CDR1 is GTSNPN and CDR2 is SVGIG (reference sequence). The CDR3 bases are TGTGCCTGGAGTGTTTGGGGCGCAGATACGCAGTATTTT. This encodes CAWSVWGADTQYF.

A note on this clone: This CDR3 is also generated by other DNA sequences in the sample. The gene calls are TRBV7-9 and TRBJ1-4; 8 bases line up with TRBD1. The CDR3 covers 15 residues. V lost 0 bases to trimming and J lost 6 bases; unmatched junction nucleotides: 3. CDR1 is SEHNR and CDR2 is FQNEAQ in the germline V gene (reference sequence). The CDR3 protein is CASSLAQGADEKLFF. The CDR3 bases are TGTGCCAGCAGCTTAGCCCAGGGGGCGGATGAAAAACTGTTTTTT. Drawing the rest from reference TRBV7-9 and TRBJ1-4, the complete variable domain is DTGVSQNPRHKITKRGQNVTFRCDPISEHNRLYWYRQTLGQGPEFLTYFQNEAQLEKSRLLSDRFSAERPKGSFSTLEIQRTEQGDSAMYLCASSLAQGADEKLFFGSGTQLSVL.

The chain combines TRBV7-9 with TRBJ2-7, with 13 nucleotides matching TRBD2. CDR3 size: 14 residues. V shed 4 bases and J 6 bases; nucleotides not matched to a gene: 3. Germline lookup yields CDR1 SEHNR and CDR2 FQNEAQ (reference sequence). CDR3 sequence reads: CASSWTSGRAEQYF. DNA of the CDR3: TGTGCCAGCAGCTGGACTAGCGGGAGAGCCGAGCAGTACTTC. Full variable domain (missing parts from reference TRBV7-9 and TRBJ2-7): DTGVSQNPRHKITKRGQNVTFRCDPISEHNRLYWYRQTLGQGPEFLTYFQNEAQLEKSRLLSDRFSAERPKGSFSTLEIQRTEQGDSAMYLCASSWTSGRAEQYFGPGTRLTVT.

This rearrangement joins TRBV2 to TRBJ1-5; 9 bases agree with TRBD1. J was trimmed by 3 bases and V by 5 bases; bases with no gene match: 8. This CDR3 is built from 16 residues. The germline CDR1 and CDR2 sequences are SNHLY and FYNNEI. DNA of the CDR3: TGTGCCAGCAGTCTTTCGGACAGGGGAACCAATCAGCCCCAGCATTTT. This gives the protein CASSLSDRGTNQPQHF.

This clone was counted once. The CDR3 reads CASSLSRDIALQYF. The CDR3 bases are TGTGCCAGCAGCTTAAGCCGGGACATTGCGTTGCAGTACTTC. The V gene is TRBV7-9, the J gene TRBJ2-7; TRBD1 is a possible D gene (6 bases). The V end was cut by 2 bases, the J end by 9 bases, with 17 bases between. The germline CDR1 and CDR2 sequences are SEHNR and FQNEAQ (reference sequence). The CDR3 is made up of 14 amino acids.

This chain links TRBV5-4 with TRBJ1-3; D may be TRBD1 (6 bases). Germline CDR1 and CDR2: SGHNT and YYREEE (reference sequence). Trimming stripped 5 bases from V and 3 bases from J, with 15 bases between. CDR3 size: 15 residues. DNA of the CDR3: TGTGCCAGCAGGCTCTGGGGGGCTGGTGGAAACACCATATATTTT. The encoded protein is CASRLWGAGGNTIYF.

The genes are TRBV29-1 and TRBJ1-3; unclear D gene. CDR3 length: 12 residues. Germline CDR1 reads SQVTM; CDR2 reads ANQGSEA. V shed 7 bases and J shed 0 bases, with 7 bases lying between them. CDR3 loop: CSGVLSGNTIYF. CDR3 in DNA: TGCAGCGGGGTCCTCTCTGGAAACACCATATATTTT. Based on the CDR3 plus reference TRBV29-1 and TRBJ1-3, the full variable domain is SAVISQKPSRDICQRGTSLTIQCQVDSQVTMMFWYRQQPGQSLTLIATANQGSEATYESGFVIDKFPISRPNLTFSTLTVSNMSPEDSSIYLCSGVLSGNTIYFGEGSWLTVV.

The chain carries TRBV7-6 and TRBJ2-7; D might be TRBD1 or TRBD2, each matching 5 bases. This CDR3 contains 12 residues. The V gene's germline CDR1 is SGHVS and CDR2 FNYEAQ. V was shortened by 5 bases and J by 7 bases, with 12 bases between the two germline ends. CDR3 residues: CASSQGEREQYF. CDR3 bases: TGTGCCAGCAGCCAAGGGGAGCGGGAGCAGTACTTC.

The chain recombines TRBV4-2 with TRBJ2-7, with D possibly being TRBD2 (6 bases). V was cut by 4 bases and J by 0 bases, with 16 bases left in between. CDR1 is LGHNA and CDR2 is YNFKEQ in the germline V gene. The CDR3 covers 16 residues. CDR3 sequence: CASSPELSGVSYEQYF. CDR3 nucleotide sequence: TGTGCCAGCAGCCCTGAACTTAGCGGAGTCTCCTACGAGCAGTACTTC.

The V gene is TRBV6-5, the J gene TRBJ2-7; D remains unclear. The CDR3 sequence is 13 residues long. Germline V gene lookup returns CDR1 MNHEY and CDR2 SVGAGI. V shed 0 bases and J shed 7 bases, with 10 bases lying between them. CDR3 amino acids: CASSYSIEVEQYF. The CDR3 coding sequence is TGTGCCAGCAGTTACTCTATCGAGGTGGAGCAGTACTTC.

V usage is TRBV27 and J usage is TRBJ2-7; tentatively, D is TRBD1 (6 bases). Deletions cut 9 bases from V and 0 bases from J, with 12 bases between. This CDR3 has 13 residues. Germline lookup yields CDR1 MNHEY and CDR2 SMNVEV (reference sequence). The CDR3 spells CASQPGDSYEQYF. CDR3 bases: TGTGCCAGTCAACCAGGGGACTCCTACGAGCAGTACTTC.

V is TRBV5-6 and J is TRBJ1-1; tentative D call: TRBD1 (5 bases). Looked up from germline, CDR1 is SGHDT and CDR2 is YYEEEE. Between the trimmed V and J ends, which lost 1 base and 8 bases, there was a span of 9 bases. The CDR3 is made up of 12 amino acids. The CDR3 region is CASSLLGGEAFF. The CDR3 DNA follows: TGTGCCAGCAGCTTGTTGGGGGGAGAAGCTTTCTTT.

The chain combines TRBV9 with TRBJ2-5, with 8 nucleotides matching TRBD1. CDR1 and CDR2 (germline): SGDLS, YYNGEE. Unmatched junction bases numbered 9, after V lost 0 bases and J lost 5 bases. This CDR3 region has 16 residues. CDR3 loop: CASSVAEETGDETQYF. The CDR3 bases are TGTGCCAGCAGCGTAGCTGAGGAGACAGGGGACGAGACCCAGTACTTC.

The gene calls are TRBV6-1 and TRBJ2-3; 9 positions agree with TRBD2. CDR1 is MNHNS, CDR2 SASEGT, per germline. V shed 8 bases and J 6 bases; nucleotides not matched to a gene: 6. This CDR3 comprises 13 residues. The CDR3 sequence: CASWLAGWDTQYF. CDR3 sequence (DNA): TGTGCCAGCTGGCTAGCGGGGTGGGATACGCAGTATTTT.